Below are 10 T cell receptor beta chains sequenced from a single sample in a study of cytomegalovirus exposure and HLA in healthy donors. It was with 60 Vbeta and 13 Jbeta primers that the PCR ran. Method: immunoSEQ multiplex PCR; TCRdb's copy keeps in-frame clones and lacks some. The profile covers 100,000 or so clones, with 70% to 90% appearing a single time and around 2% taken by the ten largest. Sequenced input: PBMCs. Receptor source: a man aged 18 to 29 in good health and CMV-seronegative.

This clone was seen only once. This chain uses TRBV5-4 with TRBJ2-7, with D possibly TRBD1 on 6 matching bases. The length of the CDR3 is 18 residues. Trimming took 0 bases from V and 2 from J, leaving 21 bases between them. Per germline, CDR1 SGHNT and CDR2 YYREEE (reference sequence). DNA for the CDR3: TGTGCCAGCAGCTTGGCCACCCTTACAGGGCTTACAACCTACGAGCAGTACTTC. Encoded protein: CASSLATLTGLTTYEQYF.

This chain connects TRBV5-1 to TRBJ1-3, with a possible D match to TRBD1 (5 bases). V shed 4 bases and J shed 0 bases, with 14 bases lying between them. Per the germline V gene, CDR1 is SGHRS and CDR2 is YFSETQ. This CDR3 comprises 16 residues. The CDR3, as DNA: TGCGCCAGCAGCGGGGGGGAGACGATCTCTGGAAACACCATATATTTT. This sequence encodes CASSGGETISGNTIYF.

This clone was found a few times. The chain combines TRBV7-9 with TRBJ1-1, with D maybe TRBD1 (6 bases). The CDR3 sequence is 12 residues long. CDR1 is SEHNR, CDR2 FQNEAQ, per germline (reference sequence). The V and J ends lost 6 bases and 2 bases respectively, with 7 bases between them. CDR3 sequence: CASRTGNTEAFF. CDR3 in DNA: TGTGCCAGCAGGACAGGCAACACTGAAGCTTTCTTT.

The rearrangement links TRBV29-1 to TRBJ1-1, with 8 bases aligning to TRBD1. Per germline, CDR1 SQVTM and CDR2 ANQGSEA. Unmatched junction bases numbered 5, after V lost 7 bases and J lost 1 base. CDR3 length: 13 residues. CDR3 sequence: CSAGQGGNTEAFF. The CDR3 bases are TGCAGCGCCGGACAGGGAGGGAACACTGAAGCTTTCTTT.

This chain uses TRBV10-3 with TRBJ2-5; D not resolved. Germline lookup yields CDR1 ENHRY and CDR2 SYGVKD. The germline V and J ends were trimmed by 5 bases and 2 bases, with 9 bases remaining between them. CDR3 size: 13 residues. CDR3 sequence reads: CAISKTLQETQYF. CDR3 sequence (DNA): TGTGCCATCAGTAAGACACTGCAAGAGACCCAGTACTTC.

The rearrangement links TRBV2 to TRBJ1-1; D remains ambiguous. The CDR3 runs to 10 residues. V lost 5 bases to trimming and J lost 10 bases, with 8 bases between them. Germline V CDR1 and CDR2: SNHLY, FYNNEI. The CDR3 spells CASSWAGAFF. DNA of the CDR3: TGTGCCAGCAGTTGGGCGGGAGCTTTCTTT.

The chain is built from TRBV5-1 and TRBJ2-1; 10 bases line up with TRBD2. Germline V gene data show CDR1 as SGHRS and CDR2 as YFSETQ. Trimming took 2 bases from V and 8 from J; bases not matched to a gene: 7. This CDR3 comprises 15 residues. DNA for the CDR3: TGCGCCAGCAGCTTCCAGCGGGGGGGCAGCGATGAGCAGTTCTTC. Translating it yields CASSFQRGGSDEQFF.

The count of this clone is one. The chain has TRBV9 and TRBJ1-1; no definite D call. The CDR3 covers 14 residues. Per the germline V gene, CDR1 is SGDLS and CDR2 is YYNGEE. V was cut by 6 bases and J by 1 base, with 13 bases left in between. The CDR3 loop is CASTSGERNTEAFF. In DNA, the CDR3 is TGTGCCAGCACCTCTGGGGAGAGGAACACTGAAGCTTTCTTT.

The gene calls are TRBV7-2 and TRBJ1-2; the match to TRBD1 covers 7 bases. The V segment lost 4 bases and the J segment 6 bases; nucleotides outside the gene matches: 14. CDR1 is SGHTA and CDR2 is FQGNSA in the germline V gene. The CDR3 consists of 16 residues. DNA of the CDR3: TGTGCCAGCAGCTCCGGACAGGCCCCTGCCCCCCATGGCTACACCTTC. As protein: CASSSGQAPAPHGYTF.

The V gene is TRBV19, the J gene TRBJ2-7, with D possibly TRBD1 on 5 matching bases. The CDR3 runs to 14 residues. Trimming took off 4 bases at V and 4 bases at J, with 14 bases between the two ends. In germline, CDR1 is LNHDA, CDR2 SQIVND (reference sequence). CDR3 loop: CASSKSGNFYEQYF. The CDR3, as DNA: TGTGCCAGTAGTAAGTCAGGGAACTTTTACGAGCAGTACTTC.